The T cell receptor beta chain under discussion was sequenced for a study of siplizumab effects on memory and regulatory T cells (dated by TCRdb to between 2019 and 2020). For the study in its entirety: The effect of the anti-CD2 antibody siplizumab on alloreactive T-cell subsets was examined in allogeneic mixed lymphocyte reactions constructed from human PBMCs.

Of note for this clone: No antigen is known for it. Per-base quality was not reported, and no clone a single base away is much larger than it.

The CDR3 runs 16 amino acids, cysteine and phenylalanine included. The retained sequence is limited to the CDR3, 48 bases, with the frame set at the first base. CDR1 MGHRA and CDR2 YSYEKL are derived from the germline V gene. A distance of 19 bases separates the germline ends of V and J, which lose 0 bases and 10 bases respectively. The investigation overall reported the following: Because sequences below about 10^-5 frequency were poorly captured, only a minor fraction of alloreactive clones could be mapped to unstimulated subsets. For roughly 80-95% of proliferating CD4+ or CD8+ clones, no naive or memory phenotype could be assigned. The cumulative frequency of alloreactive sequences traceable to unstimulated CD4+ memory T cells was significantly reduced by siplizumab. Whether proliferating Tregs from siplizumab cultures actually had suppressive function was not functionally confirmed. Greater diversity appeared to be present in unstimulated naive T cells than in memory T cells, and a substantial contribution to the alloresponse seemed to be made by naive cells. Among mappable alloreactive CD4+ clones, an average Treg-derived fraction of around 71% was observed with siplizumab, compared with 26.9% in control reactions.

The method behind the library was the immunoSEQ multiplex PCR assay. About 10^5 TCR templates per sample were assayed by the deep sequencing platform. Genomic DNA extracted from sorted T cells was the material used for TCRbeta CDR3 sequencing. The authors' analysis ran thus. Clonal analysis of TCRbeta CDR3 data was done in the R programming language. Alloreactive CD4+ and CD8+ clones were identified by comparing unstimulated samples to CFSE-low samples taken after the reaction. By matching sequences to the repertoires of sorted unstimulated Treg and non-Treg cells, each alloreactive CD4+ clone was assigned a regulatory or non-regulatory origin. This is the immuneACCESS table as TCRdb keeps it, with only in-frame sequences that have V and J called. A part of the clones is gone; compared with another copy, unresolved V genes explain less than half, and the rest is unexplained. V, J and clone size derive from that table, while D and trimming were established from the DNA sequence. Here the sample has roughly 100,000 clones; roughly 92% occur a single time. The ten top clones hold about 0.62% of the sample.

Sorted unstimulated T cells and proliferating T cells recovered from mixed lymphocyte reactions underwent TCRbeta CDR3 sequencing. Fresh whole blood from about ten HLA-typed healthy donors served as the source for isolating PBMCs. Unstimulated CD4+ regulatory T cells were FACS-sorted to map the origin of alloreactive clones. The specimen sequenced was Tregs sorted from blood. The clonotype was recovered from a human donor in good health. The chain is assembled from TRBV4-1 and TRBJ1-3; the best D guess is TRBD1, with 6 bases matching. This receptor carries the CDR3 CASSQDFVGQRRTIYF. Here is the DNA: TGCGCCAGCAGCCAAGATTTCGTAGGACAGCGTAGGACCATATATTTT.